The rows below give T cell receptor beta chains drawn from one sample of a study of blood T cell repertoires in COVID-19. Generated by immunoSEQ multiplex PCR, the TCRdb table keeps only in-frame clones and is missing some. Of 380,000 or so clones detected, around 90% appear once; the ten largest clones hold roughly 2%. Sequenced: PBMCs or T cells enriched from blood (not recorded which). The receptors were sampled from a woman aged 40 to 49 with acute COVID-19. The CDR3 runs from the conserved cysteine through the conserved F or W. A D gene is named only where the DNA matches it firmly. Clone size is shown for a subset of rows, as once, few, many or a class of expanded clone.

v_call	clone_size	cdr3_length	j_call	d_call	cdr3_aa	cdr3_nt
TRBV10-3	.	15	TRBJ2-4	.	CAISAIGGDKNIQYF	TGTGCCATCAGTGCGATCGGGGGTGACAAAAACATTCAGTACTTC
TRBV5-1	few	13	TRBJ2-7	TRBD1	CASSSDRGVEQYF	TGCGCCAGCAGCTCGGACAGGGGGGTAGAGCAGTACTTC
TRBV7-9	.	14	TRBJ1-4	TRBD1	CASSPRDRDEKLFF	TGTGCCAGCAGCCCTAGGGACAGGGATGAAAAACTGTTTTTT
TRBV6-5	.	16	TRBJ2-1	TRBD2	CASSYGRRGGYNEQFF	TGTGCCAGCAGTTACGGGCGCCGGGGGGGATACAATGAGCAGTTCTTC
TRBV7-8	.	18	TRBJ1-4	TRBD1	CASSPRQGRIATNEKLFF	TGTGCCAGCAGCCCGAGACAGGGGCGGATTGCAACTAATGAAAAACTGTTTTTT
TRBV30	once	15	TRBJ2-3	TRBD1	CAWRYTGGRSDTQYF	TGTGCCTGGAGATATACAGGGGGCCGATCAGATACGCAGTATTTT
TRBV5-1	.	13	TRBJ1-5	.	CASSLGPNQPQHF	TGCGCCAGCAGCTTGGGGCCGAATCAGCCCCAGCATTTT
TRBV18	few	16	TRBJ1-2	TRBD1	CASSPRGTGDLYGYTF	TGTGCCAGCTCACCGCGAGGGACAGGGGACCTCTATGGCTACACCTTC
TRBV4-1	.	16	TRBJ2-3	.	CASSRNGHYSTDTQYF	TGCGCCAGCAGCCGGAACGGCCACTATAGCACAGATACGCAGTATTTT
TRBV2	.	13	TRBJ2-5	.	CASSLKQGGTQYF	TGTGCCAGCAGTCTAAAACAGGGCGGGACCCAGTACTTC
TRBV7-9	.	14	TRBJ2-7	.	CASSPDGEWHEQYF	TGTGCCAGCAGCCCCGATGGGGAGTGGCACGAGCAGTACTTC
TRBV5-1	.	14	TRBJ1-3	.	CASSLDISGNTIYF	TGCGCCAGCAGCTTGGACATCTCTGGAAACACCATATATTTT
TRBV5-4	.	17	TRBJ2-5	TRBD2	CASSLFASGGARETQYF	TGTGCCAGCAGCTTGTTCGCTAGCGGGGGGGCCCGGGAGACCCAGTACTTC
TRBV19	.	17	TRBJ2-7	.	CASSIFHPQGDSYEQYF	TGTGCCAGTAGTATTTTTCATCCGCAGGGTGACTCCTACGAGCAGTACTTC
TRBV4-2	few	17	TRBJ2-3	TRBD1	CASSQEHLGGFTDTQYF	TGTGCCAGCAGCCAAGAACATTTAGGGGGCTTCACAGATACGCAGTATTTT
TRBV3-1/TRBV3-2	.	12	TRBJ2-7	.	CASRSYSYEQYF	TGTGCCAGCAGATCGTACAGCTACGAGCAGTACTTC
TRBV3-1/TRBV3-2	.	16	TRBJ2-7	.	CASSQEHQGNSYEQYF	TGTGCCAGCAGCCAGGAACACCAGGGAAATTCCTACGAGCAGTACTTC
TRBV7-9	.	13	TRBJ1-2	.	CASSLGQGWTYTF	TGTGCCAGCAGCTTAGGTCAGGGGTGGACCTACACCTTC
TRBV2	.	12	TRBJ1-6	TRBD1	CASREQGAPLHF	TGTGCCAGCAGGGAACAGGGGGCCCCCCTCCACTTT
TRBV19	.	16	TRBJ2-2	.	CASNPRPGLGTGELFF	TGTGCCAGTAACCCCCGCCCGGGTCTCGGCACCGGGGAGCTGTTTTTT
TRBV20-1	once	15	TRBJ1-2	.	CSASDRLHASYGYTF	TGCAGTGCTAGTGACAGACTCCACGCCTCTTATGGCTACACCTTC
TRBV5-1	once	18	TRBJ2-2	TRBD1	CASSLSLVRQGITGELFF	TGCGCCAGCAGCTTGTCACTCGTAAGACAGGGAATCACCGGGGAGCTGTTTTTT
TRBV2	.	16	TRBJ2-3	TRBD2	CASSPLAGVITDTQYF	TGTGCCAGCAGTCCCTTAGCGGGGGTGATCACAGATACGCAGTATTTT
TRBV5-8	few	14	TRBJ2-7	TRBD2	CASSGRAGGHEQYF	TGTGCCAGCAGCGGAAGAGCGGGGGGGCATGAGCAGTACTTC
TRBV30	once	14	TRBJ1-5	TRBD1	CALAGTGGGQPQHF	TGTGCCTTGGCCGGGACAGGGGGCGGGCAGCCCCAGCATTTT
TRBV5-4	.	14	TRBJ1-1	.	CASSLAVSDTEAFF	TGTGCCAGCAGCTTGGCCGTTAGTGACACTGAAGCTTTCTTT
TRBV20-1	.	14	TRBJ1-1	.	CSASREGLGTEAFF	TGCAGTGCTAGTAGGGAGGGCTTGGGGACTGAAGCTTTCTTT
TRBV6-5	.	15	TRBJ2-2	.	CASSKTGTYTGELFF	TGTGCCAGCAGCAAAACGGGGACATACACCGGGGAGCTGTTTTTT